A single sample is the source of the 21 T cell receptor beta chains below, sequenced in a study of blood T cell repertoires in COVID-19. TCRdb's copy holds only in-frame clones and misses some; the assay was immunoSEQ multiplex PCR. This table holds about 250,000 clones, 80% to 90% found once. What was sequenced was PBMCs or T cells enriched from blood (not recorded which). These receptors were collected from a man between 18 and 29 years old who had recovered from COVID-19.

V usage is TRBV3-1 (or the pseudogene TRBV3-2) and J usage is TRBJ2-7, with 8 positions matching TRBD2. The V gene end was trimmed by 3 bases and the J gene end by 0 bases; junction bases not matched to a gene: 13. The CDR3 runs 18 residues. From germline, CDR1 is LGHDT and CDR2 YNNKEL (reference sequence). In DNA, the CDR3 is TGTGCCAGCAGCCATTCTCCTTTCGGGAGGGCGAGCTCCTACGAGCAGTACTTC. Protein: CASSHSPFGRASSYEQYF.

The rearrangement uses TRBV30 and TRBJ2-2; D might be TRBD1 (6 bases). Germline assignment: CDR1 GTSNPN and CDR2 SVGIG (reference sequence). This CDR3 has 17 amino acids. V shed 0 bases and J shed 1 base, with 15 bases lying between them. Here the CDR3 reads CAWSVMGATGNTGELFF. The CDR3 coding sequence is TGTGCCTGGAGTGTAATGGGCGCGACAGGGAACACCGGGGAGCTGTTTTTT.

V usage is TRBV7-9 and J usage is TRBJ1-1; D may be TRBD1 (5 bases). Trimming left V 6 bases short and J 0 bases short, with 11 bases between. The CDR3 totals 14 residues. In germline, CDR1 is SEHNR, CDR2 FQNEAQ (reference sequence). The CDR3 loop reads CASRTGPMNTEAFF. The CDR3 DNA is TGTGCCAGCAGAACAGGACCCATGAACACTGAAGCTTTCTTT.

This chain uses TRBV9 with TRBJ2-3, with 15 positions matching TRBD2. Per germline, CDR1 SGDLS and CDR2 YYNGEE. V lost 4 bases to trimming and J lost 5 bases; unmatched junction nucleotides: 11. The CDR3 sequence is 18 residues long. DNA for the CDR3: TGTGCCAGCAGCAGACTCGGACTAGCGGGAGGGTCGGGAGATACGCAGTATTTT. Encoded protein: CASSRLGLAGGSGDTQYF.

This clone was seen a handful of times. The chain combines TRBV7-8 with TRBJ2-1; D gene unclear. The germline V and J ends were trimmed by 0 bases and 2 bases, with 11 bases remaining between them. The CDR3 covers 16 residues. Germline V gives CDR1 SGHVS, CDR2 FQNEAQ. The CDR3 DNA reads as TGTGCCAGCAGCTTAGCCAGCGTACGTCCCTACAATGAGCAGTTCTTC. Protein sequence: CASSLASVRPYNEQFF.

This chain uses TRBV4-1 with TRBJ1-1; 7 bases agree with TRBD1. The CDR3 is 14 amino acids. CDR1 and CDR2 from the germline V gene are MGHRA and YSYEKL. Unmatched junction bases numbered 9, after V lost 3 bases and J lost 8 bases. The CDR3 nucleotides read TGCGCCAGCAGCCATCTGACAGGGAAGGAAGAAGCTTTCTTT. The encoded protein is CASSHLTGKEEAFF.

The V and J genes are TRBV30 and TRBJ1-2; tentatively, D is TRBD1 (6 bases). The CDR3 runs to 13 residues. Germline CDR1 is GTSNPN and CDR2 is SVGIG (reference sequence). Trimming cost V 8 bases and J 2 bases, with 15 bases left between them. This chain's CDR3 is CARRTAANYGYTF. The CDR3 DNA is TGTGCCCGCCGGACAGCTGCAAACTATGGCTACACCTTC.

The rearrangement links TRBV5-4 to TRBJ2-7; the D gene is possibly TRBD2 (5 bases). This CDR3 spans 12 amino acids. Trimming cost V 4 bases and J 3 bases, with 8 bases left between them. In germline, CDR1 is SGHNT, CDR2 YYREEE (reference sequence). Here the CDR3 reads CASSRGNYEQYF. CDR3 sequence (DNA): TGTGCCAGCAGCAGAGGGAACTACGAGCAGTACTTC. Using reference TRBV5-4 and TRBJ2-7 for the parts outside the CDR3, the full variable domain is ETGVTQSPTHLIKTRGQQVTLRCSSQSGHNTVSWYQQALGQGPQFIFQYYREEENGRGNFPPRFSGLQFPNYSSELNVNALELDDSALYLCASSRGNYEQYFGPGTRLTVT.

CDR3 sequence reads: CASSYGGTTDTQYF. CDR3 coding DNA: TGTGCCAGCAGTTACGGGGGGACTACAGATACGCAGTATTTT. V gene TRBV6-5 combines with J gene TRBJ2-3, with a weak D call TRBD2 (6 bases). This CDR3 spans 14 amino acids. The V end was cut by 2 bases, the J end by 3 bases, with 9 bases between. Per the germline V gene, CDR1 is MNHEY and CDR2 is SVGAGI.

The genes are TRBV6-2 or TRBV6-3 and TRBJ2-5, with TRBD2 matching 13 bases. Unmatched junction bases numbered 12, after V lost 6 bases and J lost 5 bases. Germline loops: CDR1 MNHEY, CDR2 SVGEGT. The CDR3 loop spans 17 amino acids. The CDR3 bases are TGTGCCAGCAGCCCAAGAACCGGGACTAGCGGGACCGAGACCCAGTACTTC. Protein sequence: CASSPRTGTSGTETQYF.

The chain combines TRBV19 with TRBJ1-4, with a possible D match to TRBD1 (6 bases). The CDR3 consists of 15 residues. Germline CDR1 reads LNHDA; CDR2 reads SQIVND (reference sequence). V was trimmed by 5 bases and J by 7 bases, leaving 17 bases between them. The CDR3 region has the DNA TGTGCCAGTAGTCTTCCGACAGGAAGAAGTGAAAAACTGTTTTTT. Translation: CASSLPTGRSEKLFF.

The V and J genes are TRBV30 and TRBJ2-7; 13 bases match TRBD2. J was trimmed by 5 bases and V by 0 bases; bases with no gene match: 10. This CDR3 has 17 residues. Germline loops: CDR1 GTSNPN, CDR2 SVGIG (reference sequence). CDR3 coding DNA: TGTGCCTGGAGTGTTTTGTGGACTAGCGGGAGTAGCAACGAGCAGTACTTC. Translating gives CAWSVLWTSGSSNEQYF.

This chain links TRBV7-3 with TRBJ2-1, with 10 bases aligning to TRBD1. J lost 0 bases, V lost 5 bases, and 4 bases had no gene match. Germline-derived CDR1 and CDR2 are SGHTA and FQGTGA. The CDR3 contains 16 residues. The CDR3 nucleotides are TGTGCCAGCAGCCCCCGGACAGGGGGCTCCTACAATGAGCAGTTCTTC. Translating gives CASSPRTGGSYNEQFF.

This clone was found once. The V call is TRBV6-5, the J call TRBJ1-5; the match to TRBD1 covers 8 bases. Germline trimming cut 6 bases from V and 5 bases from J; bases unmatched to any gene: 6. CDR1 is MNHEY and CDR2 is SVGAGI in the germline V gene. This CDR3 has 14 amino acids. The CDR3 region has the DNA TGTGCCAGCAGCCAAGACAGGGGCCATCAGCCCCAGCATTTT. It encodes CASSQDRGHQPQHF.

The V gene is TRBV11-2, the J gene TRBJ2-7, with 10 bases identical to TRBD2. V lost 0 bases to trimming and J lost 6 bases; unmatched junction nucleotides: 14. Per the germline V gene, CDR1 is SGHAT and CDR2 is FQNNGV. This CDR3 is built from 18 residues. Here the CDR3 DNA reads TGTGCCAGCAGCTTAGATTTAGCGGGGGGACCAGGCCTCCTCGAGCAGTACTTC. It encodes CASSLDLAGGPGLLEQYF.

This chain links TRBV24-1 with TRBJ2-1, with 8 bases that match TRBD2. The V gene's germline CDR1 is KGHDR and CDR2 SFDVKD. V was pared by 9 bases and J by 7 bases, with 13 bases of the junction left unmatched. CDR3 length: 15 residues. The CDR3 here is CATGNPSGLWNEQFF. The CDR3 DNA reads as TGTGCCACCGGAAATCCTAGCGGGCTTTGGAATGAGCAGTTCTTC.

The chain combines TRBV5-1 with TRBJ2-1, with 7 positions matching TRBD2. The CDR3 sequence is 16 residues long. J gave up 0 bases and V 4 bases, and 7 bases lay outside the gene matches. The germline V gene encodes CDR1 SGHRS and CDR2 YFSETQ. The CDR3 region is CASSILASSSYNEQFF. The CDR3 DNA reads TGCGCCAGCAGCATACTAGCGTCGAGCTCCTACAATGAGCAGTTCTTC.

This chain joins TRBV18 and TRBJ1-3, with 8 bases that match TRBD1. Germline lookup yields CDR1 KGHSH and CDR2 LQKENI. The V segment lost 6 bases and the J segment 4 bases; nucleotides outside the gene matches: 17. This CDR3 comprises 18 residues. In DNA, the CDR3 is TGTGCCAGCTCGCCTTTGTCTGAGACAGGGGTCGCCGGAAACACCATATATTTT. This gives the protein CASSPLSETGVAGNTIYF.

The V and J genes are TRBV18 and TRBJ2-3, with TRBD2 matching 7 bases. The V gene's germline CDR1 is KGHSH and CDR2 LQKENI. The length of the CDR3 is 15 residues. The ends lost 1 base at V and 1 base at J; junction bases unmatched: 2. CDR3 residues: CASSPLLAGTDTQYF. The CDR3 DNA is TGTGCCAGCTCACCACTTCTAGCGGGCACAGATACGCAGTATTTT.

DNA of the CDR3: TGTGCCAGCAGCTTAGATCAGGGCCCCTCACCCCTCCACTTT. It translates to CASSLDQGPSPLHF. The V and J genes are TRBV7-9 and TRBJ1-6, with D tentatively TRBD1 (5 bases). Germline-derived CDR1 and CDR2 are SEHNR and FQNEAQ (reference sequence). CDR3 length: 14 residues. V gave up 1 base and J gave up 10 bases, with 11 bases separating them.

This rearrangement joins TRBV19 to TRBJ2-1; D uncertain. Trimming shortened V by 6 bases and J by 5 bases, and 14 bases separated the two germline ends. Per the germline V gene, CDR1 is LNHDA and CDR2 is SQIVND (reference sequence). This CDR3 contains 14 residues. The CDR3 sequence: CASSIYDRDNEQFF. The DNA for the CDR3 is TGTGCCAGTAGCATTTACGACCGGGACAATGAGCAGTTCTTC.